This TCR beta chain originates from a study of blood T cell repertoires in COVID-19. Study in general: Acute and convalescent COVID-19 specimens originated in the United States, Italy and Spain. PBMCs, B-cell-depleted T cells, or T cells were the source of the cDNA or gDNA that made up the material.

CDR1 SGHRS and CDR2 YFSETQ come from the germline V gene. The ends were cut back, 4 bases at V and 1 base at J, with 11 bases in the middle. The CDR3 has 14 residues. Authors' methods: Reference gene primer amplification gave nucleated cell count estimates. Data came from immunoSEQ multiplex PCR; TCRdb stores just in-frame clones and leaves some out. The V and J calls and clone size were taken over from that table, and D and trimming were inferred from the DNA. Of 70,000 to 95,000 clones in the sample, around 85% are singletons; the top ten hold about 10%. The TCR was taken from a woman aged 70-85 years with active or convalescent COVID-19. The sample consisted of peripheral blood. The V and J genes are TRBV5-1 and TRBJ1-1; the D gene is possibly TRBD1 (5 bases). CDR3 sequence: CASSRGTENTEAFF. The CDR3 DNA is TGCGCCAGCAGCCGGGGGACCGAGAACACTGAAGCTTTCTTT. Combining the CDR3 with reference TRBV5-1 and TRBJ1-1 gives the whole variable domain KAGVTQTPRYLIKTRGQQVTLSCSPISGHRSVSWYQQTPGQGLQFLFEYFSETQRNKGNFPGRFSGRQFSNSRSEMNVSTLELGDSALYLCASSRGTENTEAFFGQGTRLTVV.